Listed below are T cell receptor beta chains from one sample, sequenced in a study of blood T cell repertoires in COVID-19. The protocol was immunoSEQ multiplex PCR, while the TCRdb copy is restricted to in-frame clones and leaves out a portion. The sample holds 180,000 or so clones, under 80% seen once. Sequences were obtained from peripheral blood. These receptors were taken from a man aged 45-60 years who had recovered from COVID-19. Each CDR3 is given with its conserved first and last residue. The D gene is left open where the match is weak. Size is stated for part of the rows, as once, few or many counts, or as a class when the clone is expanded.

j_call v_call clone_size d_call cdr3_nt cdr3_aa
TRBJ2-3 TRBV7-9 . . TGTGCCAGCAGCCCGGTTGTCGCAGATACGCAGTATTTT CASSPVVADTQYF
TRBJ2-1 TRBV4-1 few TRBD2 TGCGCCAGCAGCCTGCGACTAGCGGGAGACGTCCAGGCCTACAATGAGCAGTTCTTC CASSLRLAGDVQAYNEQFF
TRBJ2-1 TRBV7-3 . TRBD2 TGTGCCAGCAGCCCAACGCGGGGGGGGCTAGCGGATTACAATGAGCAGTTCTTC CASSPTRGGLADYNEQFF
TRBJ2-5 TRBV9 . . TGTGCCAGCAGCGTAGCTGGCCTGCTCCAAGAGACCCAGTACTTC CASSVAGLLQETQYF
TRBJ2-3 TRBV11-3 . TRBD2 TGTGCCAGCAGCCGCGGGCCGGGACTAGCGGGAGCCACAGATACGCAGTATTTT CASSRGPGLAGATDTQYF
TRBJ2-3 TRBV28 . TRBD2 TGTGCCAGCAGCTTGTGGGCTAGCGGGAGTGCAGATACGCAGTATTTT CASSLWASGSADTQYF
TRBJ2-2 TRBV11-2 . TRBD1 TGTGCCAGCAGCTCCGGGACAGGTTACACCGGGGAGCTGTTTTTT CASSSGTGYTGELFF
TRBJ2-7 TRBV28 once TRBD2 TGTGCCAGCAGTTCCCGACTAGCGGGAAACTACGAGCAGTACTTC CASSSRLAGNYEQYF
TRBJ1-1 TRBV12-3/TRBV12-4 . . TGTGCCAGCAGTTTTCAGGGGAAGACTGAAGCTTTCTTT CASSFQGKTEAFF
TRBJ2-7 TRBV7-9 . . TGTGCCAGCAGCTTATCATCTGAGAGCGAGCAGTACTTC CASSLSSESEQYF
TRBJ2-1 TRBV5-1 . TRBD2 TGCGCCAGCAGTCTAGCGGGCTCCTACAATGAGCAGTTCTTC CASSLAGSYNEQFF
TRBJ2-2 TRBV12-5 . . TGTGCTAGTGGATTGGAGGCGGGTACCGGGGAGCTGTTTTTT CASGLEAGTGELFF
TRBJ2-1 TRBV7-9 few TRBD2 TGTGCCAGCAGCACCCGGGATAGCGGGGGATACAATGAGCAGTTCTTC CASSTRDSGGYNEQFF
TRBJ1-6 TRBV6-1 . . TGTGCCAGCATTCCGACCCGGGGTAGTTCACCCCTCCACTTT CASIPTRGSSPLHF
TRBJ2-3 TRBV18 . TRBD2 TGTGCCAGCTCACCACAGCGGGAGGGATATACGCAGTATTTT CASSPQREGYTQYF
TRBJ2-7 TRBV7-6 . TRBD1 TGTGCCAGCAGCCCTACCCCGGGACAGGGGGCGCGCGAGCAGTACTTC CASSPTPGQGAREQYF
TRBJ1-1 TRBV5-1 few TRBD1 TGCGCCAGCAGCTTTACAGGGGCGAATGAAGCTTTCTTT CASSFTGANEAFF
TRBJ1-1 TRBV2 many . TGTGCCAGCAAGGTGTCAGGGATCAACACTGAAGCTTTCTTT CASKVSGINTEAFF
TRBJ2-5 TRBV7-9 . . TGTGCCAGCAGCCCGCGGGAGACCCAGTACTTC CASSPRETQYF
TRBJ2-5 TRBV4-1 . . TGCGCCAGCAGCCAAGATCGAAGGGGGACAACCGAAGAGACCCAGTACTTC CASSQDRRGTTEETQYF
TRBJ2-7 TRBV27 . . TGTGCCAGCAGTTTTAAGGGGCGAGCCTACGAGCAGTACTTC CASSFKGRAYEQYF
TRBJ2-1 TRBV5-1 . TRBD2 TGCGCCAGCAGCCTGGGACTAGCGGGTCCTAACTACAATGAGCAGTTCTTC CASSLGLAGPNYNEQFF
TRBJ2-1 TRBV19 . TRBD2 TGTGCCAGTAGTATAGAGGGTAGCGGGAGGGGCGGGAATGAGCAGTTCTTC CASSIEGSGRGGNEQFF
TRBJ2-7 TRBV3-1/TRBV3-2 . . TGTGCCAGCAGCCAGCAGGGCTCCTACGAGCAGTACTTC CASSQQGSYEQYF
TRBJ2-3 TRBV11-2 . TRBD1 TGTGCCAGCAGGAACCGGGACAGGGGCACAGATACGCAGTATTTT CASRNRDRGTDTQYF
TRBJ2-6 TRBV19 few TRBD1 TGTGCCAGTAGTATATTCGGGACAGCACCTGGGGCCAACGTCCTGACTTTC CASSIFGTAPGANVLTF
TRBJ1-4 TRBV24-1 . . TGTGCCACCAGAAGAGAGTTACGATTTGCGGCTAATGAAAAACTGTTTTTT CATRRELRFAANEKLFF
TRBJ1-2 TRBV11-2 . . TGTGCCAGCAGCTTAACGAGCGGGAACAGACTCTATGGCTACACCTTC CASSLTSGNRLYGYTF
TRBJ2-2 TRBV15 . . TGTGCCACCAGCAGATACTCCGGGACTTCGAACACCGGGGAGCTGTTTTTT CATSRYSGTSNTGELFF
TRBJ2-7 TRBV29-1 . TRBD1 TGCAGCGTCCAAGGGACAGGCCTTTCCTACGAGCAGTACTTC CSVQGTGLSYEQYF
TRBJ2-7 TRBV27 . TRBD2 TGTGCCAGCAGTTGGGGGGGCTCCTACGAGCAGTACTTC CASSWGGSYEQYF
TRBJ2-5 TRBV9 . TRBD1 TGTGCCAGCAGCTGGACAGGTCAAGAGACCCAGTACTTC CASSWTGQETQYF
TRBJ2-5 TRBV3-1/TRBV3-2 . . TGTGCCAGCAGCCAAGAAGGGCCAGCCCGGGAGACCCAATACTTC CASSQEGPARETQYF
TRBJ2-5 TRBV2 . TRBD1 TGTGCCAGCAGTGAAGGGGGACAGTACGGGGAGACCCAGTACTTC CASSEGGQYGETQYF
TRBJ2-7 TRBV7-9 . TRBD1 TGTGCCAGCAGCTTATCGGACAGGGGAGGCTACGAGCAGTACTTC CASSLSDRGGYEQYF
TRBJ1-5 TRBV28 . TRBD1 TGTGCCAGCGGCCTGACAGGGAAATATAGCAATCAGCCCCAGCATTTT CASGLTGKYSNQPQHF
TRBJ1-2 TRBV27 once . TGTGCCAGCAGTTCTAATAACAGGGCTGGCTACACCTTC CASSSNNRAGYTF
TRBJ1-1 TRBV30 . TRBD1 TGTGCCGGAAAAGGGACAGGGAACACTGAAGCTTTCTTT CAGKGTGNTEAFF
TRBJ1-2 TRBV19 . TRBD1 TGTGCCAGTAGTATAATAGGGACAGGGATTGCCTCTGGCTACACCTTC CASSIIGTGIASGYTF